The next 18 T cell receptor beta chains were all read from a single sample in a study of blood T cell repertoires in COVID-19. Libraries were prepared by immunoSEQ multiplex PCR; TCRdb keeps only in-frame clonotypes and omits some of them. The sample contains around 120,000 clones, about four fifths of which appear only once. Sequencing was performed on peripheral blood. These receptors originate from a man older than 75 with active or convalescent COVID-19.

J is TRBJ2-7 and V is TRBV12-3 or TRBV12-4; 9 nucleotides align to TRBD1. Trimming removed 6 bases from V and 2 bases from J; junction bases left unmatched: 2. This CDR3 region has 13 residues. CDR3 protein: CASRRTGAYEQYF. The CDR3 nucleotides are TGTGCCAGCAGACGGACAGGGGCCTACGAGCAGTACTTC.

The chain combines TRBV27 with TRBJ2-2; 13 nucleotides line up with TRBD2. Trimming cost V 4 bases and J 4 bases; bases outside gene matches: 3. Germline-derived CDR1 and CDR2 are MNHEY and SMNVEV (reference sequence). The CDR3 sequence is 16 residues long. CDR3 nucleotide sequence: TGTGCCAGCAGTTCGGGACTAGCGGGGCTCACCGGGGAGCTGTTTTTT. It codes for CASSSGLAGLTGELFF.

This chain links TRBV28 with TRBJ1-1; D might be TRBD1 (5 bases). The CDR3 is 16 amino acids. Germline V CDR1 and CDR2: MDHEN, SYDVKM. The germline V and J ends were trimmed by 7 bases and 5 bases, with 23 bases remaining between them. The CDR3 DNA sequence: TGTGCCAGCATGGTAGGGCCTAGGAGCGGGGGGACTGAAGCTTTCTTT. This encodes CASMVGPRSGGTEAFF.

The chain couples TRBV19 to TRBJ1-5; the D is unclear. CDR3 length: 14 residues. V lost 9 bases to trimming and J lost 1 base, with 13 bases between them. Germline V CDR1 and CDR2: LNHDA, SQIVND (reference sequence). As DNA, the CDR3 is TGTGCCAGCGGGGATCTACCCAGCAATCAGCCCCAGCATTTT. Its translation: CASGDLPSNQPQHF.

The gene calls are TRBV4-1 and TRBJ2-4; 7 positions match TRBD2. This CDR3 region has 16 residues. Germline loops: CDR1 MGHRA, CDR2 YSYEKL. V was pared by 2 bases and J by 7 bases, with 11 bases of the junction left unmatched. CDR3 nucleotides: TGCGCCAGCAGCCAAACTAGGGGAGCGGGGACTAACATTCAGTACTTC. Translation: CASSQTRGAGTNIQYF.

The DNA of the CDR3 is TGTGCCAGCAGCCAAGGAGGGAGCGGAACTGAAGCTTTCTTT. This translates into CASSQGGSGTEAFF. The genes are TRBV7-9 and TRBJ1-1; D gene uncertain. The CDR3 loop spans 14 amino acids. V lost 5 bases, J lost 5 bases, and 15 bases lay in between. Germline CDR1 and CDR2: SEHNR and FQNEAQ (reference sequence). The full variable domain, in which reference TRBV7-9 and TRBJ1-1 provide the parts outside the CDR3, is DTGVSQNPRHKITKRGQNVTFRCDPISEHNRLYWYRQTLGQGPEFLTYFQNEAQLEKSRLLSDRFSAERPKGSFSTLEIQRTEQGDSAMYLCASSQGGSGTEAFFGQGTRLTVV.

This chain joins TRBV19 and TRBJ1-4; 8 bases agree with TRBD1. CDR1 and CDR2 (germline): LNHDA, SQIVND (reference sequence). V shed 8 bases, J shed 10 bases, and the junction held 9 bases outside the gene matches. The CDR3 runs 13 residues. Here the CDR3 reads CASVGQGTGKLFF. The CDR3, as DNA: TGTGCCAGTGTAGGCCAGGGGACAGGAAAACTGTTTTTT.

The chain couples TRBV6-5 to TRBJ1-1; D uncertain. Per germline, CDR1 MNHEY and CDR2 SVGAGI. This CDR3 contains 13 residues. The V end was cut by 7 bases, the J end by 0 bases, with 9 bases between. The CDR3 region is CASIDWMNTEAFF. The DNA of the CDR3 is TGTGCCAGCATAGACTGGATGAACACTGAAGCTTTCTTT.

The rearrangement uses TRBV6-2 or TRBV6-3 and TRBJ1-5; D is unclear. CDR3 length: 16 residues. Germline CDR1 MNHEY, CDR2 SVGEGT. Trimming pared 4 bases from V and 1 base from J, leaving 14 bases between. In DNA, the CDR3 is TGTGCCAGCAGTTCCTCGGACTTTTGGAGCAATCAGCCCCAGCATTTT. This codes for CASSSSDFWSNQPQHF.

DNA of the CDR3: TGCGCCAGCAGCCACCTAGCCGGGGGTGGCTCCTACGAGCAGTACTTC. Its protein product is CASSHLAGGGSYEQYF. The chain joins TRBV4-3 to TRBJ2-7; D possibly corresponds to TRBD2 (6 bases). Per the germline V gene, CDR1 is LGHNA and CDR2 is YSLEER. With 3 bases removed from V and 0 bases from J, the gap between germline ends came to 15 bases. The CDR3 length is 16 residues.

The chain recombines TRBV5-6 with TRBJ1-5; no clear D gene. The germline V gene has CDR1 SGHDT and CDR2 YYEEEE. The CDR3 runs 13 residues. The V end lost 4 bases, the J end lost 9 bases, and 14 bases lay between the germline ends. CDR3 coding DNA: TGTGCCAGCAGCGACGGGTCTCCTGGGCCCCAGCATTTT. Residues: CASSDGSPGPQHF.

The chain carries TRBV6-6 and TRBJ2-7; the D gene is possibly TRBD2 (6 bases). In germline, CDR1 is MNHNY, CDR2 SVGAGI (reference sequence). CDR3 length: 13 amino acids. Trimming removed 2 bases at V and 4 bases at J, with 9 bases between. The CDR3 loop is CASSYRELYEQYF. CDR3 DNA: TGTGCCAGCAGTTACCGGGAGTTATACGAGCAGTACTTC.

This rearrangement joins TRBV4-3 to TRBJ2-3; TRBD2 matches 10 bases. CDR3 length equals 17 residues. V shed 3 bases and J 2 bases; nucleotides not matched to a gene: 8. Germline values: CDR1 LGHNA, CDR2 YSLEER. The CDR3, as DNA: TGCGCCAGCAGCCAGACTCCGGGACTAGCGACCACAGATACGCAGTATTTT. Translation: CASSQTPGLATTDTQYF.

The chain employs TRBV5-6 and TRBJ2-7, with TRBD2 identical over 15 bases. Per the germline V gene, CDR1 is SGHDT and CDR2 is YYEEEE. V shed 0 bases, J shed 4 bases, and the junction held 5 bases outside the gene matches. The CDR3 covers 17 residues. CDR3 sequence (DNA): TGTGCCAGCAGCTTGGCAGGACTAGCGGGGGGGCTATACGAGCAGTACTTC. This encodes CASSLAGLAGGLYEQYF.

The chain couples TRBV28 to TRBJ1-1, with TRBD1 matching over 8 bases. Germline CDR1 MDHEN, CDR2 SYDVKM. The CDR3 runs to 12 residues. Losses at the gene ends were 8 bases for V and 8 bases for J; bases not matched to a gene: 7. CDR3 DNA: TGTGCCAGCGACAGGGGCGAGTTGGAAGCTTTCTTT. Its protein product is CASDRGELEAFF.

This clone was counted once. The J gene is TRBJ2-3, the V gene TRBV6-2 or TRBV6-3; D may be TRBD2 (7 bases). Trimming removed 5 bases at V and 5 bases at J, with 17 bases between. Germline V gives CDR1 MNHEY, CDR2 SVGEGT. The CDR3 is made up of 15 amino acids. Here the CDR3 reads CASSVTGGFRDTQYF. The CDR3 region has the DNA TGTGCCAGCAGTGTCACGGGGGGCTTCCGAGATACGCAGTATTTT.

The chain links TRBV6-2 or TRBV6-3 to TRBJ2-5, with D possibly matching TRBD2 (6 bases). The CDR3 contains 15 residues. The germline V gene encodes CDR1 MNHEY and CDR2 SVGEGT. Trimming pared 0 bases from V and 1 base from J, leaving 9 bases between. The CDR3 region is CASSYSIGGQETQYF. The CDR3 DNA follows: TGTGCCAGCAGTTACTCGATCGGGGGCCAAGAGACCCAGTACTTC.

The table lists this clone with a count of one. This chain connects TRBV7-2 to TRBJ1-6, with D unclear. Germline V gene sequence: CDR1 SGHTA, CDR2 FQGNSA. Trimming stripped 5 bases from V and 3 bases from J, with 11 bases between. This CDR3 has 15 amino acids. Here the CDR3 reads CASSTRRDYNSPLHF. The CDR3, as DNA: TGTGCCAGCAGCACGCGACGGGACTATAATTCACCCCTCCACTTT. Full variable domain (remainder filled in from reference TRBV7-2 and TRBJ1-6): GAGVSQSPSNKVTEKGKDVELRCDPISGHTALYWYRQSLGQGLEFLIYFQGNSAPDKSGLPSDRFSAERTGGSVSTLTIQRTQQEDSAVYLCASSTRRDYNSPLHFGNGTRLTVT.